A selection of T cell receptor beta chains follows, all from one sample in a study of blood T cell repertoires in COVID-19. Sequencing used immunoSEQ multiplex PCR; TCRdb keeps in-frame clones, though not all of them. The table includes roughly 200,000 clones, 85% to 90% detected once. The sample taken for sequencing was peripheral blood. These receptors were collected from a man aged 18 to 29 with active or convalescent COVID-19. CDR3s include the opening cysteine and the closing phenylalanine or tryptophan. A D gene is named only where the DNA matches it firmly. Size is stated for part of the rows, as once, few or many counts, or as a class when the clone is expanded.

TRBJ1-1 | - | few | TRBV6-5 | CASSTVQGRTEAFF | TGTGCCAGCAGTACCGTACAGGGTCGGACTGAAGCTTTCTTT
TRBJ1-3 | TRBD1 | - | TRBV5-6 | CASSLEGTASGNTIYF | TGTGCCAGCAGCTTGGAGGGGACAGCATCTGGAAACACCATATATTTT
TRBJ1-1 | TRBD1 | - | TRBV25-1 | CASSKIGTENTEAFF | TGTGCCAGCAGTAAAATCGGGACAGAGAACACTGAAGCTTTCTTT
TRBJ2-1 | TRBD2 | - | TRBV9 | CASSVGSGSYNEQFF | TGTGCCAGCAGCGTAGGTAGCGGGAGTTACAATGAGCAGTTCTTC
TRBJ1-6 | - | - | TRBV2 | CASSGGVYSPLHF | TGTGCCAGCAGTGGGGGGGTGTATTCACCCCTCCACTTT
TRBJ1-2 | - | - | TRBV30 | CARKNGTHYGYTF | TGTGCCCGTAAAAACGGGACACACTATGGCTACACCTTC
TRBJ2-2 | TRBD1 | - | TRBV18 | CASSIGTGGRTGELFF | TGTGCCAGCTCAATCGGCACAGGGGGCCGCACCGGGGAGCTGTTTTTT
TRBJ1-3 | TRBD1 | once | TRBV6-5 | CASSTGQGRNTIYF | TGTGCCAGCAGCACCGGACAGGGTCGAAACACCATATATTTT
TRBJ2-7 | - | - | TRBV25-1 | CASSGFLGTTSYEQYF | TGTGCCAGCAGTGGATTCCTCGGGACAACATCCTACGAGCAGTACTTC
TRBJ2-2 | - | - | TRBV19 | CASSISPGTNTGELFF | TGTGCCAGTAGTATATCTCCGGGAACGAACACCGGGGAGCTGTTTTTT
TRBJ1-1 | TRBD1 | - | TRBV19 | CASSPGQVAEWNTEAFF | TGTGCCAGTAGTCCGGGACAGGTAGCCGAGTGGAACACTGAAGCTTTCTTT
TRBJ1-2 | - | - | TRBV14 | CASGGSSYGYTF | TGTGCCAGCGGGGGCAGTAGCTATGGCTACACCTTC
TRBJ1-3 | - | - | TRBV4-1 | CASSQQFTGNTIYF | TGCGCCAGCAGCCAGCAGTTCACTGGAAACACCATATATTTT
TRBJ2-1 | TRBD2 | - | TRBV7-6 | CASSGSGGTFQEQFF | TGTGCCAGCAGCGGTAGCGGGGGGACGTTTCAGGAGCAGTTCTTC
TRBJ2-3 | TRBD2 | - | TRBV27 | CASGRLAGARTDTQYF | TGTGCCAGCGGTAGACTAGCGGGAGCTCGCACAGATACGCAGTATTTT
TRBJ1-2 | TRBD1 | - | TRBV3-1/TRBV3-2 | CASSLLSLTGTSGGYTF | TGTGCCAGCAGCCTACTGAGCTTGACAGGGACCTCGGGAGGCTACACCTTC
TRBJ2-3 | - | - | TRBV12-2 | CASRKAGQDSSTDTQYF | TGTGCAAGTCGCAAAGCGGGTCAAGATTCTAGCACAGATACGCAGTATTTT
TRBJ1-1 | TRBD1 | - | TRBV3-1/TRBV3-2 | CASSQWGTVMNTEAFF | TGTGCCAGCAGCCAATGGGGGACAGTCATGAACACTGAAGCTTTCTTT
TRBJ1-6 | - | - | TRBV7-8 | CASSLDAGVDSPLHF | TGTGCCAGCAGCTTAGACGCAGGGGTTGATTCACCCCTCCACTTT
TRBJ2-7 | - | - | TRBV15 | CATSRDSGPGYEQYF | TGTGCCACCAGCAGAGATAGCGGACCCGGCTACGAGCAGTACTTC
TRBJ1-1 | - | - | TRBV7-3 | CASSLTVGGGTEAFF | TGTGCCAGCAGCTTAACTGTGGGGGGAGGCACTGAAGCTTTCTTT
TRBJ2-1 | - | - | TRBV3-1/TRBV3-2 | CASSGGSGGLRDEQFF | TGTGCCAGCAGCGGAGGTTCGGGGGGCCTCCGGGATGAGCAGTTCTTC
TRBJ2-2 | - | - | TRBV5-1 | CASSSQGSAGELFF | TGCGCCAGCAGCTCACAGGGATCCGCCGGGGAGCTGTTTTTT
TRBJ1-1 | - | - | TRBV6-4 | CASNFGQWGPEAFF | TGTGCCAGCAATTTTGGACAATGGGGTCCTGAAGCTTTCTTT
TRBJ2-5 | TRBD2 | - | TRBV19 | CASSFGLGETQYF | TGTGCCAGTAGTTTCGGACTAGGAGAGACCCAGTACTTC
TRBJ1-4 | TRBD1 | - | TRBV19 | CASSIGTGYEKLFF | TGTGCCAGTAGTATTGGGACAGGATATGAAAAACTGTTTTTT
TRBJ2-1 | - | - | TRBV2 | CASSQREQFF | TGTGCCAGCAGTCAGCGGGAGCAGTTCTTC
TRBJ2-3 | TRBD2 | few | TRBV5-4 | CASSATSGTRDTQYF | TGTGCCAGCAGCGCTACTAGCGGAACTCGGGATACGCAGTATTTT
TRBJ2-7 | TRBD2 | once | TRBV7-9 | CASSLPSERGRHEQYF | TGTGCCAGCAGCTTACCCTCCGAGCGGGGGAGGCACGAGCAGTACTTC
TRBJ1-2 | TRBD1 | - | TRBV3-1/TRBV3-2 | CASSQGGGSNYGYTF | TGTGCCAGCAGCCAAGGAGGGGGCAGTAACTATGGCTACACCTTC
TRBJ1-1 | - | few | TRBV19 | CASKGQVNTEAFF | TGTGCCAGTAAGGGGCAGGTCAACACTGAAGCTTTCTTT
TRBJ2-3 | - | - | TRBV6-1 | CASSEARGEGTDTQYF | TGTGCCAGCAGTGAAGCTCGAGGAGAGGGCACAGATACGCAGTATTTT
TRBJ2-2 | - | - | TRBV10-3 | CAISELANTGELFF | TGTGCCATCAGTGAGTTGGCCAACACCGGGGAGCTGTTTTTT
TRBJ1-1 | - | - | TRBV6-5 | CASKLGGNTEAFF | TGTGCCAGCAAACTGGGGGGGAACACTGAAGCTTTCTTT
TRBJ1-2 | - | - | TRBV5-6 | CASSVGEGVYYGYTF | TGTGCCAGCAGCGTGGGGGAGGGGGTGTACTATGGCTACACCTTC
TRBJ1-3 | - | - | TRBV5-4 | CASSLDGNSGNTIYF | TGTGCCAGCAGCTTGGACGGGAACTCTGGAAACACCATATATTTT
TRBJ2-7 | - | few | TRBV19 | CASSMGLGYEQYF | TGTGCCAGTAGTATGGGCCTCGGCTACGAGCAGTACTTC
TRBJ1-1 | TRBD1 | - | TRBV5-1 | CASSSGQGGILVEAFF | TGCGCCAGCAGCTCAGGACAGGGAGGGATCCTGGTTGAAGCTTTCTTT
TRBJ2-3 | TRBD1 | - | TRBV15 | CATSSPGTGSTDTQYF | TGTGCCACCAGCAGTCCCGGGACAGGGAGCACAGATACGCAGTATTTT
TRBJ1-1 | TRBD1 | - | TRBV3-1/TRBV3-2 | CASSQTGVSTEAFF | TGTGCCAGCAGCCAAACAGGGGTGTCCACTGAAGCTTTCTTT
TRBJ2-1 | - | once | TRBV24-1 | CATSGAGSYNEQFF | TGTGCCACCAGTGGGGCGGGGAGCTACAATGAGCAGTTCTTC